This T cell receptor beta chain was retrieved from a study of cytomegalovirus exposure and HLA in healthy donors. Study-level findings and limits: Rarity characterized most TCR sequences, yet some public TCRs appeared in many donors. One later analysis, an examination of the 90 to 150 validation repertoires, found that first-cohort TCR clusters tended to co-occur in them. Cytomegalovirus status, reportedly, was diagnosed with high specificity and sensitivity by the classifier.

From the 120-subject validation cohort, which was separate from the roughly 670-subject first cohort, the donors were drawn. Measured with immunoSEQ multiplex PCR; TCRdb has only the in-frame clones, and not every one. The sample includes 260,000 or so clones, around 90% of them seen just once. Germline V CDR1 and CDR2: SGDLS, YYNGEE. This CDR3 spans 16 amino acids. The germline V and J ends were trimmed by 1 base and 0 bases, with 8 bases remaining between them. With respect to this clone: Its antigen remains unidentified.

The sequencing input was PBMCs. This receptor was taken from a woman aged 25 to 45 in good health and CMV-seronegative. The V call is TRBV9, the J call TRBJ2-6, with D tentatively TRBD2 (5 bases). The CDR3 bases are TGTGCCAGCAGCGTAAGAGCGGCCTCTGGGGCCAACGTCCTGACTTTC. This codes for CASSVRAASGANVLTF.